The clone carrying this T cell receptor (beta chain) has ten or more counts. Its antigen remains unknown. The sample is drawn from a study of T cells after yellow fever vaccination. Study-wide points: The secondary T-cell response peaked on day 5, not day 15, but was weaker.

TCRdb ran MiXCR on the 5' RACE reads and lists one entry per CDR3 protein. The table lists 400,000 to 650,000 distinct CDR3 sequences, 21% of them singletons. This CDR3 has 16 residues. Germline V gene data show CDR1 as SGHNT and CDR2 as YYREEE (reference sequence). With 0 bases removed from V and 7 bases from J, the gap between germline ends came to 14 bases. The rearrangement joins TRBV5-4 to TRBJ1-6, with D unclear. This material consisted of PBMCs, taken 21 days after the first yellow fever vaccination. This receptor was identified in a man in his late teens or twenties who received the YFV17D yellow fever vaccine. The CDR3 region has the DNA TGTGCCAGCAGCTTGGAAAAGGGTATTCGAAATTCACCCCTCCACTTT. It yields the protein CASSLEKGIRNSPLHF.